The rows below give T cell receptor beta chains drawn from one sample of a study of shared clonotypes between healthy human individuals. Assay: immunoSEQ multiplex PCR; the TCRdb copy retains only in-frame clones and omits some. This table has millions of clones, roughly 95% appearing once. Material: naive CD8+ T cells sorted from blood. All receptors derive from a man aged 18 to 29 in good health. CDR3s include the opening cysteine and the closing phenylalanine or tryptophan. D genes are given only for firm matches. Not all rows give a size; the values are once, few, many and, for expanded clones, a class.

d_call,v_call,j_call,clone_size,cdr3_nt,cdr3_aa
TRBD2,TRBV7-9,TRBJ2-3,-,TGTGCCAGCAGCTCGGGACTAGCGGGAGGGAGCACAGATACGCAGTATTTT,CASSSGLAGGSTDTQYF
-,TRBV2,TRBJ1-2,-,TGTGCCAGCAGTGCAGGAAGTGACTACACCTTC,CASSAGSDYTF
-,TRBV7-9,TRBJ2-7,-,TGTGCCAGCAGCTTAGGTGGATATGGGATCTACGAGCAGTACTTC,CASSLGGYGIYEQYF
TRBD1,TRBV7-6,TRBJ1-1,-,TGTGCCAGCAGCTCATCAGGGGGCCTCATGAACACTGAAGCTTTCTTT,CASSSSGGLMNTEAFF
-,TRBV5-4,TRBJ1-1,-,TGTGCCAGCAGCTTGGGGGAGCGATCCCTCAGTACTGAAGCTTTCTTT,CASSLGERSLSTEAFF
TRBD2,TRBV27,TRBJ2-3,-,TGTGCCAGCAGTTTATCGGATAGCGGGAGGCAAGATACGCAGTATTTT,CASSLSDSGRQDTQYF
-,TRBV15,TRBJ1-1,once,TGTGCCACCCAGGCAGGGCACATGAACACTGAAGCTTTCTTT,CATQAGHMNTEAFF
-,TRBV7-3,TRBJ1-1,-,TGTGCCAGCAGCTTATGGGGTAACACTGAAGCTTTCTTT,CASSLWGNTEAFF
-,TRBV11-2,TRBJ2-7,-,TGTGCCAGCAGCTTAGATGTCGGACCGCTCTACGAGCAGTACTTC,CASSLDVGPLYEQYF
-,TRBV30,TRBJ1-3,-,TGTGCCTGGAGCGCAGGGACGGCTGCTGGAAACACCATATATTTT,CAWSAGTAAGNTIYF